Following are 24 T cell receptor beta chains from one sample sequenced in a study of blood T cells in healthy people across ages. The authors ran a second PCR of roughly 7 to 11 cycles using a sample-barcoded 5' primer and a J-beta primer mix. MiXCR, run by TCRdb on the 5' RACE reads, gives a single entry per CDR3 protein. The repertoire holds approximately 830,000 distinct CDR3 sequences, with approximately 59% as singletons. The source material was blood. The receptors were sampled from a man aged 30 to 39 in good health.

This chain links TRBV5-1 with TRBJ1-2, with 9 nucleotides matching TRBD1. CDR1 SGHRS and CDR2 YFSETQ come from the germline V gene. Trimming took 3 bases from V and 4 from J; bases not matched to a gene: 7. This CDR3 has 15 amino acids. CDR3 protein: CASSYLQGASYGYTF. The CDR3 nucleotides are TGCGCCAGCAGCTACCTACAGGGGGCCAGCTATGGCTACACCTTC.

This clonotype was counted a single time. The rearrangement uses TRBV2 and TRBJ2-3; D is tentatively TRBD1 or TRBD2 (6 bases each). This CDR3 has 15 residues. V lost 5 bases to trimming and J lost 2 bases, with 14 bases between them. Germline lookup yields CDR1 SNHLY and CDR2 FYNNEI. CDR3 nucleotides: TGTGCCAGCAGTCTGGAGGGGACAATCACAGATACGCAGTATTTT. It codes for CASSLEGTITDTQYF.

About this clonotype: The junction departs from the called germline gene at one end, perhaps through a read error. J is TRBJ2-7 and V is TRBV20-1, with a possible D match to TRBD1 (6 bases). Germline CDR1 reads DFQATT; CDR2 reads SNEGSKA (reference sequence). The CDR3 is 13 amino acids. The CDR3 region is CSATNGQTYEQHF. The CDR3, as DNA: TGCAGTGCCACAAACGGACAGACCTACGAGCAGCACTTC.

The chain uses TRBV6-4 and TRBJ2-3, with D possibly called TRBD1 or TRBD2 (5 bases each). This CDR3 is built from 14 residues. Germline assignment: CDR1 MRHNA and CDR2 SNTAGT. V lost 2 bases and J 1 base, leaving 7 bases between the germline ends. The CDR3 nucleotides are TGTGCCAGCAGTGACAGAGGGGGCACAGATACGCAGTATTTT. Translating gives CASSDRGGTDTQYF.

A few counts support this clonotype. This rearrangement joins TRBV27 to TRBJ2-5; D is perhaps TRBD1 (6 bases). Germline CDR1 and CDR2: MNHEY and SMNVEV (reference sequence). There are 13 residues in the CDR3. V lost 3 bases and J lost 7, with 12 bases in between. The CDR3 coding sequence is TGTGCCAGCAGTTTCACAGGGAAGGGGACCCAGTACTTC. Amino acids: CASSFTGKGTQYF.

The rearrangement joins TRBV4-3 to TRBJ1-5; tentative D call: TRBD1 (6 bases). Per germline, CDR1 LGHNA and CDR2 YSLEER. The CDR3 has 14 amino acids. V lost 5 bases to trimming and J lost 5 bases, with 13 bases between them. This CDR3 reads CASSFNRDDQPQHF. CDR3 DNA: TGCGCCAGCAGCTTTAACAGGGATGATCAGCCCCAGCATTTT.

The V call is TRBV15, the J call TRBJ2-3; D not resolved. Germline CDR1 is LNHNV and CDR2 is YYDKDF (reference sequence). Trimming shortened V by 5 bases and J by 0 bases, and 6 bases separated the two germline ends. The CDR3 is 13 residues long. As DNA, the CDR3 is TGTGCCACCAGCGGGTTGAGCACAGATACGCAGTATTTT. Its protein product is CATSGLSTDTQYF.

V and J are TRBV5-1 and TRBJ2-4; 8 nucleotides agree with TRBD2. The last part of the DNA fits TRBJ2-5 better; the J call may be wrong. This CDR3 has 15 residues. Germline CDR1 is SGHRS and CDR2 is YFSETQ. CDR3 sequence (DNA): TGCGCCAGCAGCTTGGAGACGGGGGGGCAAGAGACCCAGTACTTC. It specifies CASSLETGGQETQYF.

Only a few counts were recorded for this clonotype. This chain joins TRBV13 and TRBJ2-2; 8 bases match TRBD2. This CDR3 region has 15 residues. Germline assignment: CDR1 PRHDT and CDR2 FYEKMQ (reference sequence). Trimming at V came to 3 bases and at J to 3 bases, leaving 3 bases not matched to a gene. Here the CDR3 reads CASSFTSGYTGELFF. The CDR3 nucleotides are TGTGCCAGCAGCTTCACTAGCGGCTACACCGGGGAGCTGTTTTTT.

This clonotype showed up just a few times. V is TRBV25-1 and J is TRBJ1-2, with D possibly TRBD1 on 5 matching bases. The CDR3 loop spans 13 amino acids. The germline V and J ends were trimmed by 3 bases and 8 bases, with 13 bases remaining between them. Germline-derived CDR1 and CDR2 are MGHDK and SYGVNS. The CDR3 DNA follows: TGTGCCAGCAGTGAGCAGGGAACGGGAGGCTACACCTTC. Its protein product is CASSEQGTGGYTF.

The chain employs TRBV7-9 and TRBJ2-3, with 10 bases aligning to TRBD1. CDR1 and CDR2 from the germline V gene are SEHNR and FQNEAQ (reference sequence). V trimming: 5 bases; J trimming: 5 bases; junction bases outside the gene matches: 4. This CDR3 has 14 residues. For the CDR3, the DNA is TGTGCCAGCAGCAGAGGACAGGGGGTAGATACGCAGTATTTT. Protein: CASSRGQGVDTQYF. The whole variable domain, filled in from reference TRBV7-9 and TRBJ2-3, reads DTGVSQNPRHKITKRGQNVTFRCDPISEHNRLYWYRQTLGQGPEFLTYFQNEAQLEKSRLLSDRFSAERPKGSFSTLEIQRTEQGDSAMYLCASSRGQGVDTQYFGPGTRLTVL.

The chain's CDR3 is CAISPNREVGSYNSPLHF. CDR3 coding DNA: TGTGCCATCAGCCCGAACAGGGAAGTGGGGTCCTATAATTCACCCCTCCACTTT. The rearrangement links TRBV10-3 to TRBJ1-6; possibly TRBD1 for D (6 bases). The V gene's germline CDR1 is ENHRY and CDR2 SYGVKD. CDR3 length equals 18 residues. V lost 6 bases and J lost 1, with 19 bases in between.

This rearrangement joins TRBV12-3 or TRBV12-4 to TRBJ2-3; D might be TRBD2 (6 bases). The CDR3 has 16 amino acids. Trimming took 6 bases from V and 7 from J, leaving 23 bases between them. Here the CDR3 DNA reads TGTGCCAGCAGGAACTTACTAGCCTCCCCTTGGAATACGCAGTATTTT. Encoded protein: CASRNLLASPWNTQYF.

The chain uses TRBV10-3 and TRBJ2-5; perhaps TRBD2 as D (6 bases). The CDR3 runs to 13 residues. Germline lookup yields CDR1 ENHRY and CDR2 SYGVKD. V shed 3 bases and J shed 5 bases, with 10 bases lying between them. CDR3 sequence reads: CAISDLLAETQYF. CDR3 nucleotide sequence: TGTGCCATCAGTGACCTCCTAGCGGAGACCCAGTACTTC.

V usage is TRBV20-1 and J usage is TRBJ2-4, with TRBD2 as a possible D gene (7 bases). The last part of the DNA fits TRBJ2-7 better; the J call may be wrong. The CDR3 runs to 18 residues. CDR1 is DFQATT, CDR2 SNEGSKA, per germline (reference sequence). The CDR3: CSAGSRLTIGGPSYEQYF. CDR3 sequence (DNA): TGCAGTGCTGGGTCGCGACTCACCATCGGGGGGCCCTCCTACGAGCAGTACTTC.

The chain recombines TRBV12-1 with TRBJ1-5; the table gives TRBD1 as D, unverified against the DNA. TRBV12-1 is a pseudogene locus. The length of the CDR3 is 15 residues. The chain's CDR3 is CASSFGGDCNQPQHF. The CDR3 bases are TGTGCCAGCAGCTTTGGAGGGGATTGCAATCAGCCCCAGCATTTT.

This clonotype has a handful of counts. The rearrangement joins TRBV12-3 or TRBV12-4 to TRBJ2-1; D call uncertain. Matching the DNA end better, TRBJ2-7 makes the J call doubtful. The CDR3 sequence is 16 residues long. The CDR3 loop is CASSLFGLSSYNEQYF. The DNA of the CDR3 is TGTGCCAGCAGTTTATTCGGCCTCAGCTCCTACAATGAGCAGTACTTC.

This clonotype was picked up a small number of times. This rearrangement joins TRBV12-3 or TRBV12-4 to TRBJ2-7; 10 bases fit TRBD2. Germline trimming cut 6 bases from V and 4 bases from J; bases unmatched to any gene: 6. This CDR3 is 14 amino acids long. The CDR3 here is CASSRTSGLYEQYF. The DNA of the CDR3 is TGTGCCAGCAGCCGGACTAGCGGCTTGTACGAGCAGTACTTC.

The table lists this clonotype with a few counts. The chain links TRBV20-1 to TRBJ2-1, with no clear D. CDR1 DFQATT and CDR2 SNEGSKA come from the germline V gene (reference sequence). Trimming removed 6 bases from V and 5 bases from J, with 11 bases in between. The CDR3 loop spans 12 amino acids. The CDR3 nucleotides read TGCAGTGCGCGGTCATACGACAATGAGCAGTTCTTC. Translated: CSARSYDNEQFF.

V usage is TRBV29-1 and J usage is TRBJ1-4; 8 bases align to TRBD1. V lost 4 bases, J lost 3 bases, and 7 bases stayed unmatched. The CDR3 extends over 15 amino acids. The germline CDR1 and CDR2 sequences are SQVTM and ANQGSEA. The CDR3 spells CSVGVTGGANEKLFF. The CDR3, as DNA: TGCAGCGTTGGGGTTACAGGGGGGGCTAATGAAAAACTGTTTTTT.

The chain has TRBV7-2 and TRBJ2-1; 8 bases are a match to TRBD2. With V trimmed by 5 bases and J by 7 bases, 10 bases remained unmatched. In germline, CDR1 is SGHTA, CDR2 FQGNSA. This CDR3 has 15 amino acids. CDR3 sequence (DNA): TGTGCCAGCAGCCCTGAGCGGGGGAGGTATAATGAGCAGTTCTTC. This sequence encodes CASSPERGRYNEQFF.

The chain links TRBV27 to TRBJ2-5; the match to TRBD1 covers 9 bases. The CDR3 contains 14 residues. The V gene end was trimmed by 5 bases and the J gene end by 4 bases; junction bases not matched to a gene: 5. Germline CDR1 MNHEY, CDR2 SMNVEV (reference sequence). The CDR3 spells CASSPRDRVETQYF. CDR3 coding DNA: TGTGCCAGCAGTCCGCGGGACAGGGTAGAGACCCAGTACTTC.

This clonotype was counted only a few times. The rearrangement uses TRBV29-1 and TRBJ2-3, with 9 bases that match TRBD2. The CDR3 totals 14 residues. Germline CDR1 SQVTM, CDR2 ANQGSEA. With V trimmed by 3 bases and J by 3 bases, 4 bases remained unmatched. The CDR3, as DNA: TGCAGCGTTGACGGCGGGGGGGCTACAGATACGCAGTATTTT. This encodes CSVDGGGATDTQYF.

This clonotype was seen a few times. The rearrangement links TRBV6-5 to TRBJ2-7, with D tentatively TRBD1 (6 bases). This CDR3 has 15 residues. V gave up 5 bases and J gave up 3 bases, with 17 bases separating them. CDR1 MNHEY and CDR2 SVGAGI come from the germline V gene. CDR3 nucleotide sequence: TGTGCCAGCAGTCCGCGACCGGGACAAGTCTACGAGCAGTACTTC. Translation: CASSPRPGQVYEQYF.